Listed below are T cell receptor beta chains from one sample, sequenced in a study of shared clonotypes between healthy human individuals. This table comes from immunoSEQ multiplex PCR, and its TCRdb copy is limited to in-frame clones, with some not included. Here the sample spans a few hundred thousand clones, 80% to 90% being singletons. Input material: memory CD8+ T cells sorted from blood. These receptors originate from a man younger than 35 in good health. Each CDR3 is given with its conserved first and last residue. The D gene is left open where the match is weak. Part of the rows lack a size; the others show once, few, many or a class for expanded clones.

clone size,D gene,J gene,V gene,CDR3 protein,CDR3 DNA
.,.,TRBJ1-5,TRBV5-1,CASREEVSLEPQHF,TGCGCCAGCAGGGAGGAGGTCAGTTTAGAGCCCCAGCATTTT
.,.,TRBJ2-7,TRBV5-4,CASSVRGASYEQYF,TGTGCCAGCAGCGTCCGGGGGGCCTCCTACGAGCAGTACTTC
.,.,TRBJ1-1,TRBV29-1,CSVEGRENGRLFEAFF,TGCAGCGTTGAAGGGCGGGAGAATGGACGACTATTTGAAGCTTTCTTT
.,.,TRBJ1-2,TRBV18,CASSPPEGPYGYTF,TGTGCCAGCTCACCACCGGAGGGACCCTATGGCTACACCTTC
.,.,TRBJ2-3,TRBV11-2,CASSPGEVPDTQYF,TGTGCCAGCAGCCCTGGCGAGGTCCCGGATACGCAGTATTTT
.,.,TRBJ2-7,TRBV30,CAWSAQYEQYF,TGTGCCTGGAGTGCTCAATACGAGCAGTACTTC
.,.,TRBJ1-2,TRBV5-1,CASSFGDKEYNYGYTF,TGCGCCAGCAGCTTTGGAGACAAGGAATATAACTATGGCTACACCTTC
.,.,TRBJ1-6,TRBV5-1,CASSLQKRVLGSRSPLHF,TGCGCCAGCAGCCTCCAAAAAAGGGTTTTAGGGTCGAGATCACCCCTCCACTTT
.,.,TRBJ2-1,TRBV2,CASRRGEMLLYNEQFF,TGTGCCAGCAGGAGGGGGGAAATGCTATTGTACAATGAGCAGTTCTTC
.,TRBD2,TRBJ2-2,TRBV9,CASSVTRTSGNTGELFF,TGTGCCAGCAGCGTTACACGGACTAGCGGGAACACCGGGGAGCTGTTTTTT
many,.,TRBJ2-7,TRBV7-8,CASSLEDGATPYEQYF,TGTGCCAGCAGCTTAGAGGACGGGGCCACACCCTACGAGCAGTACTTC
.,.,TRBJ1-6,TRBV6-5,CASSTSGGGNSPLHF,TGTGCCAGCAGTACCTCTGGGGGAGGAAATTCACCCCTCCACTTT
.,.,TRBJ1-1,TRBV27,CASSHRNTEAFF,TGTGCCAGCAGTCACAGGAACACTGAAGCTTTCTTT
.,.,TRBJ2-7,TRBV11-2,CASSFRPWTETYEQYF,TGTGCCAGCAGCTTCCGCCCCTGGACAGAAACCTACGAGCAGTACTTC
.,.,TRBJ1-1,TRBV4-1,CASSQEVGSVNTEAFF,TGCGCCAGCAGCCAAGAGGTGGGATCGGTAAACACTGAAGCTTTCTTT
.,TRBD2,TRBJ2-3,TRBV10-3,CAISETSGSTSFTDTQYF,TGTGCCATCAGTGAGACTAGCGGGAGTACGAGTTTCACAGATACGCAGTATTTT
.,TRBD1,TRBJ2-7,TRBV2,CATEGTGLYEQYF,TGTGCCACCGAGGGGACAGGGTTGTACGAGCAGTACTTC
.,.,TRBJ1-2,TRBV27,CASSFARNYGYTF,TGTGCCAGCAGTTTTGCACGGAACTATGGCTACACCTTC
once,TRBD1,TRBJ2-7,TRBV29-1,CSVELPGGRYEQYF,TGCAGCGTTGAATTACCAGGGGGCAGATACGAGCAGTACTTC
.,.,TRBJ2-7,TRBV4-1,CASSQASESYEQYF,TGCGCCAGCAGCCAAGCTAGCGAGTCCTACGAGCAGTACTTC
many,.,TRBJ1-5,TRBV4-1,CASSQDIHRSSNQPQHF,TGCGCCAGCAGCCAAGATATTCACAGATCTAGCAATCAGCCCCAGCATTTT
.,.,TRBJ2-2,TRBV4-1,CASSQENPGELFF,TGCGCCAGCAGCCAAGAAAATCCCGGGGAGCTGTTTTTT
.,TRBD2,TRBJ2-7,TRBV28,CASSLGGGTYEQYF,TGTGCCAGCAGTTTAGGCGGGGGAACCTACGAGCAGTACTTC
.,.,TRBJ2-2,TRBV7-9,CASSTPFRDWELFF,TGTGCCAGCAGCACACCCTTCCGGGATTGGGAGCTGTTTTTT
.,.,TRBJ2-1,TRBV7-9,CASSFRVTRVYNEQFF,TGTGCCAGCAGCTTTAGAGTGACTAGGGTCTACAATGAGCAGTTCTTC
.,TRBD1,TRBJ2-5,TRBV11-2,CASSPTGGRETQYF,TGTGCCAGCAGCCCTACAGGGGGCAGGGAGACCCAGTACTTC
.,.,TRBJ1-4,TRBV5-4,CASSFGGEINEKLFF,TGTGCCAGCTCCTTTGGCGGGGAGATTAATGAAAAACTGTTTTTT
.,.,TRBJ2-7,TRBV28,CASSLSRYKYEQYF,TGTGCCAGCAGTTTGAGCCGTTATAAATACGAGCAGTACTTC
.,.,TRBJ1-5,TRBV7-3,CASSLDGNQPQHF,TGTGCCAGCAGCCTGGACGGGAATCAGCCCCAGCATTTT
.,TRBD1,TRBJ2-7,TRBV7-2,CASSLVGTGENEQYF,TGTGCCAGCAGCTTAGTAGGGACAGGGGAGAACGAGCAGTACTTC
.,.,TRBJ1-6,TRBV9,CASSVGRLGSPLHF,TGTGCCAGCAGCGTAGGAAGGTTGGGTTCACCCCTCCACTTT
few,.,TRBJ1-2,TRBV7-8,CASSLAREPHYGYTF,TGTGCCAGCAGCTTAGCGCGGGAACCGCACTATGGCTACACCTTC
.,.,TRBJ2-1,TRBV13,CASSFNERTDSYNEQFF,TGTGCCAGCAGCTTTAATGAACGAACGGACAGCTACAATGAGCAGTTCTTC
.,.,TRBJ2-5,TRBV27,CASGLPLRGETQYF,TGTGCCAGCGGCCTCCCTCTGAGGGGGGAGACCCAGTACTTC
.,.,TRBJ2-3,TRBV27,CASSLWARDIPDTQYF,TGTGCCAGCAGTTTATGGGCTAGGGACATTCCAGATACGCAGTATTTT
few,.,TRBJ1-6,TRBV19,CASTHGGDSAPLHF,TGTGCCAGTACCCACGGAGGGGATTCTGCACCCCTCCACTTT
once,.,TRBJ2-7,TRBV28,CASRWRLPYEQYF,TGTGCCAGCAGGTGGCGGCTCCCCTACGAGCAGTACTTC
.,.,TRBJ1-4,TRBV28,CASSFSPRQATNEKLFF,TGTGCCAGCAGTTTCTCGCCCCGACAGGCAACTAATGAAAAACTGTTTTTT
.,TRBD1,TRBJ1-2,TRBV4-1,CASSQDPTGRRNGYTF,TGCGCCAGCAGCCAGGACCCGACAGGGAGGCGGAATGGCTACACCTTC
.,TRBD2,TRBJ2-3,TRBV15,CATSRDGEGPDTQYF,TGTGCCACCAGCAGAGATGGGGAGGGGCCAGATACGCAGTATTTT
.,.,TRBJ2-1,TRBV9,CASSAPIYNEQFF,TGTGCCAGCAGCGCCCCCATCTACAATGAGCAGTTCTTC
.,TRBD2,TRBJ2-5,TRBV5-8,CASSSGTSDGETQYF,TGTGCCAGCAGCTCCGGGACTAGCGACGGAGAGACCCAGTACTTC
.,.,TRBJ1-6,TRBV9,CASSVGYSPLHF,TGTGCCAGCAGCGTAGGTTATTCACCCCTCCACTTT
.,.,TRBJ2-7,TRBV6-1,CASSGRGASYEQYF,TGTGCCAGCAGTGGGAGGGGGGCCTCCTACGAGCAGTACTTC
.,.,TRBJ2-7,TRBV27,CASSPFPGQQYF,TGTGCCAGCAGCCCTTTCCCGGGACAGCAGTACTTC
.,TRBD1,TRBJ1-5,TRBV7-9,CASSTDREANQPQHF,TGTGCCAGCAGCACAGACAGGGAGGCCAATCAGCCCCAGCATTTT
.,TRBD1,TRBJ2-1,TRBV6-1,CASSDWAGGLGSYNEQFF,TGTGCCAGCAGTGATTGGGCAGGGGGTTTGGGCTCCTACAATGAGCAGTTCTTC
.,.,TRBJ1-2,TRBV7-8,CASSAGVGSNYGYTF,TGTGCCAGCAGCGCAGGGGTGGGGTCTAACTATGGCTACACCTTC
once,.,TRBJ1-2,TRBV6-1,CASSVDRKDGYTF,TGTGCCAGCAGTGTCGACAGGAAGGATGGCTACACCTTC
.,.,TRBJ1-5,TRBV4-1,CASSDTGDQPQHF,TGCGCCAGCAGCGACACGGGGGATCAGCCCCAGCATTTT
.,TRBD1,TRBJ1-6,TRBV28,CASSFNTGVNSPLHF,TGTGCCAGCAGTTTTAATACAGGGGTGAATTCACCCCTCCACTTT
.,.,TRBJ2-2,TRBV2,CASSLRDVLNTGELFF,TGTGCCAGCAGCCTCCGGGACGTCTTGAACACCGGGGAGCTGTTTTTT
.,.,TRBJ2-3,TRBV6-5,CASSILGPGTDTQYF,TGTGCCAGCAGCATACTCGGGCCGGGCACAGATACGCAGTATTTT